The 18 T cell receptor beta chains below were found in one sample sequenced in a study of response to subunit inactivated influenza vaccine. TCRdb analysed the RT-PCR reads with MiXCR anew, one entry per CDR3 protein. The sample lists more than 400,000 distinct CDR3 sequences; about 7.2% were seen once. Sequenced material: PBMCs from blood, taken approximately 25 months after vaccination. The source of these receptors is a man aged 45 to 70 who received an inactivated influenza vaccine.

This clonotype was recorded a few times. This rearrangement joins TRBV12-3 or TRBV12-4 to TRBJ1-2; 9 bases match TRBD1. This CDR3 comprises 15 residues. With 8 bases clipped from V and 7 bases from J, the junction kept 14 bases outside the gene matches. CDR3 region: CASSGDWDRAAGYTF. As DNA, the CDR3 is TGTGCCAGCTCGGGGGACTGGGACAGGGCGGCTGGCTACACCTTC.

The genes are TRBV24-1 and TRBJ2-3; 9 positions agree with TRBD2. Per germline, CDR1 KGHDR and CDR2 SFDVKD. CDR3 length: 17 residues. The junction had 10 bases not matched to a gene; V was cut back by 7 bases and J by 0 bases. For the CDR3, the DNA is TGTGCCACCAGCCCGGGACTAGCATACACTAGCACAGATACGCAGTATTTT. It specifies CATSPGLAYTSTDTQYF.

This chain uses TRBV10-3 with TRBJ2-3; TRBD1 matches at 9 bases. The CDR3 contains 15 residues. Germline values: CDR1 ENHRY, CDR2 SYGVKD. Trimming cost V 6 bases and J 6 bases; bases outside gene matches: 10. The CDR3 DNA reads TGTGCCATCAGACCCACAGGGGGCCTCCAGGATACGCAGTATTTT. Amino acids: CAIRPTGGLQDTQYF.

V and J are TRBV5-1 and TRBJ2-2; 15 nucleotides align to TRBD2. The CDR3 length is 17 residues. V gave up 4 bases and J gave up 5 bases; unmatched junction bases: 6. Germline V gene sequence: CDR1 SGHRS, CDR2 YFSETQ. CDR3 nucleotide sequence: TGCGCCAGCAGCCAGGGACTAGCGGGAGGCTCTACCGGGGAGCTGTTTTTT. It codes for CASSQGLAGGSTGELFF.

A few counts support this clonotype. The rearrangement links TRBV9 to TRBJ2-2, with 8 bases that match TRBD2. The CDR3 is made up of 16 amino acids. Germline-derived CDR1 and CDR2 are SGDLS and YYNGEE. V shed 1 base, J shed 1 base, and the junction held 3 bases outside the gene matches. CDR3 residues: CASSVSLAGNTGELFF. The DNA of the CDR3 is TGTGCCAGCAGCGTATCCCTAGCGGGGAACACCGGGGAGCTGTTTTTT.

This clonotype showed up just a few times. The chain couples TRBV12-3 or TRBV12-4 to TRBJ2-1; the D gene could be TRBD1 or TRBD2 (7 bases each). The CDR3 has 17 residues. V shed 6 bases and J shed 9 bases, with 27 bases lying between them. The CDR3 is CASRRRDSEGGIGEQFF. CDR3 nucleotide sequence: TGTGCCAGCAGGCGCCGGGACAGTGAGGGGGGGATAGGTGAGCAGTTCTTC.

This clonotype was seen many times. The chain recombines TRBV6-5 with TRBJ2-7, with D uncertain. Looked up from germline, CDR1 is MNHEY and CDR2 is SVGAGI. This CDR3 has 11 residues. Trimming removed 4 bases at V and 6 bases at J, with 7 bases between. The CDR3 DNA follows: TGTGCCAGCAGTTCCCCGCCCGAGCAGTACTTC. Translating it yields CASSSPPEQYF.

The V call is TRBV12-3 or TRBV12-4, the J call TRBJ2-7; perhaps TRBD1 as D (5 bases). Between the trimmed V and J ends, which lost 4 bases and 7 bases, there was a span of 17 bases. This CDR3 is 14 amino acids long. CDR3 sequence: CASSSSPRVDEQYF. CDR3 DNA sequence: TGTGCCAGCAGTTCCTCCCCCAGGGTTGATGAGCAGTACTTC.

The chain carries TRBV7-6 and TRBJ2-7, with 9 positions matching TRBD1. Germline V gene data show CDR1 as SGHVS and CDR2 as FNYEAQ. V was pared by 5 bases and J by 0 bases, with 14 bases of the junction left unmatched. The CDR3 consists of 18 residues. CDR3 in DNA: TGTGCCAGCAGCCTCACCTTACAGGGGGCTGGGGTCTCCTACGAGCAGTACTTC. Protein sequence: CASSLTLQGAGVSYEQYF.

This clonotype showed up many times. The V call is TRBV7-9, the J call TRBJ1-2; D gene unclear. Germline assignment: CDR1 SEHNR and CDR2 FQNEAQ (reference sequence). CDR3 size: 15 residues. V lost 5 bases, J lost 0 bases, and 13 bases lay in between. The CDR3 bases are TGTGCCAGCAGCAAAAGGGCAGACTCTAACTATGGCTACACCTTC. Its translation is CASSKRADSNYGYTF.

There are many counts of this clonotype. J is TRBJ2-1 and V is TRBV7-3; TRBD2 matches 7 bases. J was trimmed by 2 bases and V by 5 bases; bases with no gene match: 6. CDR1 is SGHTA and CDR2 is FQGTGA in the germline V gene. The CDR3 is 15 amino acids. The CDR3 DNA reads as TGTGCCAGCAGCCCCCTCGCGGGAGCCTACAATGAGCAGTTCTTC. Translating it yields CASSPLAGAYNEQFF.

V usage is TRBV12-3 or TRBV12-4 and J usage is TRBJ2-4; D gene unclear. The V gene lost 3 bases and the J gene lost 2 bases, with 11 bases spanning the gap. The CDR3 covers 15 residues. CDR3 bases: TGTGCCAGCAGTTTCTTGGCACAAACCAAAAACATTCAGTACTTC. This translates into CASSFLAQTKNIQYF.

The rearrangement uses TRBV7-9 and TRBJ1-1; D remains unclear. This CDR3 spans 14 amino acids. From germline, CDR1 is SEHNR and CDR2 FQNEAQ (reference sequence). Trimming pared 3 bases from V and 0 bases from J, leaving 8 bases between. CDR3 nucleotides: TGTGCCAGCAGCTTTGCTTCTTTGAACACTGAAGCTTTCTTT. Its translation: CASSFASLNTEAFF.

The V and J genes are TRBV29-1 and TRBJ2-5; the D gene is possibly TRBD1 (6 bases). V was pared by 4 bases and J by 10 bases, with 22 bases between. Looked up from germline, CDR1 is SQVTM and CDR2 is ANQGSEA. The CDR3 runs 14 residues. The CDR3 DNA reads TGCAGCGTTGGGGGGTTAGGACAGCCCACGAACCAGTACTTC. Encoded protein: CSVGGLGQPTNQYF. The whole variable domain, remainder taken from reference TRBV29-1 and TRBJ2-5, is SAVISQKPSRDICQRGTSLTIQCQVDSQVTMMFWYRQQPGQSLTLIATANQGSEATYESGFVIDKFPISRPNLTFSTLTVSNMSPEDSSIYLCSVGGLGQPTNQYFGPGTRLLVL.

V is TRBV5-1 and J is TRBJ2-7; D call uncertain. Germline V lookup: CDR1 SGHRS, CDR2 YFSETQ. The length of the CDR3 is 14 residues. Between the trimmed V and J ends, which lost 0 bases and 7 bases, there was a span of 14 bases. CDR3 region: CASSLDGPAREQYF. The CDR3 DNA follows: TGCGCCAGCAGCTTGGATGGACCGGCTCGTGAGCAGTACTTC.

This clonotype came up a few times. The gene calls are TRBV7-2 and TRBJ2-1, with 12 positions matching TRBD2. Germline V lookup: CDR1 SGHTA, CDR2 FQGNSA. The CDR3 is made up of 15 amino acids. Losses at the gene ends were 2 bases for V and 9 bases for J; bases not matched to a gene: 5. CDR3 amino acids: CASSLSSLAGGEQFF. The CDR3 DNA follows: TGTGCCAGCAGCTTATCGTCACTAGCGGGAGGTGAGCAGTTCTTC. Filled out from reference TRBV7-2 and TRBJ2-1, the complete variable domain reads GAGVSQSPSNKVTEKGKDVELRCDPISGHTALYWYRQSLGQGLEFLIYFQGNSAPDKSGLPSDRFSAERTGGSVSTLTIQRTQQEDSAVYLCASSLSSLAGGEQFFGPGTRLTVL.

The genes are TRBV27 and TRBJ2-3, with 12 bases lining up with TRBD2. Germline V gene lookup returns CDR1 MNHEY and CDR2 SMNVEV (reference sequence). V dropped 0 bases and J dropped 9; count of bases not matched to a gene: 4. CDR3 length: 15 amino acids. The CDR3 DNA is TGTGCCAGCAGTTTATCCCCCGGACTAGCGGGGACGCAGTATTTT. It yields the protein CASSLSPGLAGTQYF.

At least ten counts were recorded for this clonotype. The rearrangement uses TRBV12-3 or TRBV12-4 and TRBJ1-1, with 11 bases matching TRBD1. The CDR3 contains 16 residues. The junction had 9 bases not matched to a gene; V was cut back by 5 bases and J by 4 bases. The CDR3 nucleotides are TGTGCCAGCAGTCCGATACTGGGACAGGGGGGCACTGAAGCTTTCTTT. This translates into CASSPILGQGGTEAFF.